The rows below give T cell receptor beta chains drawn from one sample of a study of technical replicates of blood from several donors. Assay: immunoSEQ multiplex PCR; the TCRdb copy retains only in-frame clones and omits some. The sample contains just under 100,000 clones, 95% of which appear only once. Sample: T cells isolated from PBMCs. Every receptor here comes from a human donor in good health. Both conserved end residues are trimmed from each CDR3. D genes are given only for firm matches.

>TRBJ1-3|TRBV6-1|-
ASSESALGNTIY
>TRBJ2-1|TRBV5-1|-
ASSLALQASPF
>TRBJ2-2|TRBV28|TRBD2
ASSTLAGALTGELF
>TRBJ1-1|TRBV18|TRBD1
ASSLRTGLEAF
>TRBJ2-7|TRBV7-6|TRBD2
ASSPGAGVTEQY
>TRBJ1-1|TRBV10-2|-
ASSDYSGQTEREAF
>TRBJ1-2|TRBV4-1|-
ASSHPGTRANYGYT
>TRBJ1-5|TRBV7-2|TRBD1
ASSFRDRGPNQPQH
>TRBJ2-7|TRBV4-2|-
ASSQENSGYEQY
>-|TRBV6-1|-
ASGQYYEQY
>TRBJ2-7|TRBV6-5|-
ASIGPGLSYEQY
>TRBJ2-7|TRBV12-5|-
ASGPRSYEQY
>TRBJ1-3|TRBV18|TRBD1
ASSSFNRGTGNTIY
>TRBJ2-2|TRBV4-2|TRBD2
ASSQVTGGPKSTGELF
>TRBJ2-1|TRBV30|TRBD2
AWSVRLAGDNEQF
>TRBJ2-3|TRBV5-1|-
ASSLGTVGDTQY
>TRBJ2-7|TRBV5-1|TRBD2
ASSLPHRTSGGYTYEQY
>TRBJ2-7|TRBV14|-
ASSQETGWAYEQY
>TRBJ2-4|TRBV2|TRBD1
ASSNTGGDPGSQNIQY
>TRBJ2-1|TRBV27|-
ASSLWKKAGSGVNEQF
>TRBJ2-2|TRBV29-1|-
SVAGRAGVDGELF
>TRBJ2-3|TRBV6-1|TRBD2
ASSALAGGTDTQY
>TRBJ1-1|TRBV6-1|-
ASSEVRNTEAF
>TRBJ2-3|TRBV14|-
ASSTTWTTDTQY
>TRBJ2-3|TRBV27|-
ASSLGDAQY
>TRBJ1-2|TRBV7-9|TRBD1
ASSRQGDRFGYT